Shown below are 22 T cell receptor beta chains from a single sample sequenced in a study of T-cell memory formation after mild COVID-19. TCRdb re-analysed the 5' RACE reads in MiXCR, keeping a single row per CDR3 protein. The sample shows a few hundred thousand distinct CDR3 sequences, 25% to 30% of them seen only once. Sequencing was performed on PBMCs or a T cell subset sorted from them (not recorded which). Receptors were obtained from an adult woman who had mild COVID-19 (a few samples of this study predate the infection). Cell type and time point are not known.

This clonotype has more than one count but fewer than ten. This chain uses TRBV5-6 with TRBJ2-1; D is unclear. The CDR3 sequence is 15 residues long. Trimming stripped 3 bases from V and 2 bases from J, with 12 bases between. Germline-derived CDR1 and CDR2 are SGHDT and YYEEEE. CDR3 DNA sequence: TGTGCCAGCAGCTCTAGTTTGGTCGCCTACAATGAGCAGTTCTTC. Translated, it gives CASSSSLVAYNEQFF.

V is TRBV4-2 and J is TRBJ1-3; D not resolved. This CDR3 contains 16 residues. Germline-derived CDR1 and CDR2 are LGHNA and YNFKEQ. V dropped 0 bases and J dropped 0 bases, with 9 bases sitting between them. The DNA for the CDR3 is TGTGCCAGCAGCCAAGATGGAAGCACCTCTGGAAACACCATATATTTT. This sequence encodes CASSQDGSTSGNTIYF.

This clonotype came up a few times. This sequence joins TRBV20-1 and TRBJ1-5; 7 nucleotides agree with TRBD1. This CDR3 region has 14 residues. Trimming took 6 bases from V and 5 from J; bases not matched to a gene: 10. Germline lookup yields CDR1 DFQATT and CDR2 SNEGSKA (reference sequence). The DNA for the CDR3 is TGCAGTGCCGCCCGGGAACAGGGGTATCAGCCCCAGCATTTT. Protein sequence: CSAAREQGYQPQHF.

The gene calls are TRBV9 and TRBJ2-3; D may be TRBD1 or TRBD2 (5 bases each). Trimming stripped 5 bases from V and 5 bases from J, with 15 bases between. This CDR3 region has 14 residues. Germline CDR1 and CDR2: SGDLS and YYNGEE. CDR3 DNA: TGTGCCAGCAGTCCGGGACGGAATTTAGATACGCAGTATTTT. This encodes CASSPGRNLDTQYF.

There are a few counts of this clonotype. The rearrangement uses TRBV5-1 and TRBJ2-5, with 7 nucleotides matching TRBD2. Germline assignment: CDR1 SGHRS and CDR2 YFSETQ. This CDR3 spans 15 amino acids. The ends lost 2 bases at V and 1 base at J; junction bases unmatched: 5. DNA of the CDR3: TGCGCCAGCAGCTTTCGCGGGGGTTCCCAAGAGACCCAGTACTTC. The encoded protein is CASSFRGGSQETQYF.

Many counts were recorded for this clonotype. J is TRBJ1-4 and V is TRBV5-1; D is uncertain. The length of the CDR3 is 15 residues. The V and J ends lost 1 base and 8 bases respectively, with 15 bases between them. Germline V CDR1 and CDR2: SGHRS, YFSETQ. The CDR3: CASSLSAAVNEKLFF. CDR3 coding DNA: TGCGCCAGCAGCTTGTCCGCGGCAGTGAACGAAAAACTGTTTTTT.

This chain joins TRBV4-1 and TRBJ1-1, with TRBD1 matching 7 bases. Per the germline V gene, CDR1 is MGHRA and CDR2 is YSYEKL. The CDR3 covers 17 residues. Trimming took 0 bases from V and 1 from J; bases not matched to a gene: 8. The CDR3: CASSQDGTAVGNTEAFF. The DNA for the CDR3 is TGCGCCAGCAGCCAAGACGGGACAGCGGTTGGGAACACTGAAGCTTTCTTT.

The chain has TRBV19 and TRBJ2-7, with TRBD1 matching over 10 bases. Germline V gene sequence: CDR1 LNHDA, CDR2 SQIVND (reference sequence). V lost 5 bases to trimming and J lost 4 bases; unmatched junction nucleotides: 8. This CDR3 spans 15 amino acids. The CDR3 nucleotides read TGTGCCAGTAGTGTCACCGGGACAGGGGCTTACGAGCAGTACTTC. Amino acid sequence: CASSVTGTGAYEQYF.

This rearrangement joins TRBV5-6 to TRBJ2-1; 11 bases map to TRBD2. V was clipped by 3 bases and J by 3 bases; unmatched bases: 2. CDR1 SGHDT and CDR2 YYEEEE come from the germline V gene. This CDR3 region has 15 residues. The CDR3 sequence is CASSYLAGGYNEQFF. The CDR3 region has the DNA TGTGCCAGCAGCTATCTAGCGGGGGGCTACAATGAGCAGTTCTTC.

DNA of the CDR3: TGTGCCAGCAGCTTAGGGACAGGGGACACAGATACGCAGTATTTT. Its translation: CASSLGTGDTDTQYF. The chain couples TRBV11-2 to TRBJ2-3, with TRBD1 matching over 9 bases. This CDR3 has 15 residues. The trim removed 1 base at V and 2 bases at J, leaving 1 base unmatched. From germline, CDR1 is SGHAT and CDR2 FQNNGV. Full variable domain (outside the CDR3, taken from reference TRBV11-2 and TRBJ2-3): EAGVAQSPRYKIIEKRQSVAFWCNPISGHATLYWYQQILGQGPKLLIQFQNNGVVDDSQLPKDRFSAERLKGVDSTLKIQPAKLEDSAVYLCASSLGTGDTDTQYFGPGTRLTVL.

This clonotype has just a few counts. The V and J genes are TRBV7-9 and TRBJ2-1, with D possibly TRBD2 on 6 matching bases. V was cut by 4 bases and J by 8 bases, with 6 bases left in between. The CDR3 covers 11 residues. The germline V gene has CDR1 SEHNR and CDR2 FQNEAQ (reference sequence). This CDR3 reads CASSWRDEQFF. The CDR3 nucleotides read TGTGCCAGCAGCTGGAGGGATGAGCAGTTCTTC.

This chain joins TRBV20-1 and TRBJ1-2; D gene ambiguous. This CDR3 region has 10 residues. Germline CDR1 reads DFQATT; CDR2 reads SNEGSKA (reference sequence). The V end lost 3 bases, the J end lost 7 bases, and 6 bases lay between the germline ends. The CDR3 sequence is CSARFRGYTF. In DNA, the CDR3 is TGCAGTGCTAGGTTTCGTGGCTACACCTTC.

This clonotype came up a few times. The CDR3 loop reads CSVRGTGGYEQYF. The DNA for the CDR3 is TGCAGTGTACGGGGGACAGGGGGCTACGAGCAGTACTTC. The V and J genes are TRBV20-1 and TRBJ2-7; TRBD1 aligns across 11 bases. With 7 bases clipped from V and 3 bases from J, the junction kept 5 bases outside the gene matches. Germline CDR1 reads DFQATT; CDR2 reads SNEGSKA (reference sequence). The CDR3 covers 13 residues.

This clonotype occurred many times. The V and J genes are TRBV20-1 and TRBJ2-3, with TRBD1 as a possible D gene (6 bases). Trimming left V 6 bases short and J 6 bases short, with 10 bases between. CDR3 length: 11 residues. From germline, CDR1 is DFQATT and CDR2 SNEGSKA (reference sequence). CDR3 DNA sequence: TGCAGTGCAGGGGGTTCCGATACGCAGTATTTT. Its translation is CSAGGSDTQYF.

This rearrangement joins TRBV5-1 to TRBJ2-6; the match to TRBD1 covers 10 bases. The CDR3 consists of 21 residues. Losses at the gene ends were 4 bases for V and 0 bases for J; bases not matched to a gene: 16. Looked up from germline, CDR1 is SGHRS and CDR2 is YFSETQ. The CDR3 loop reads CASSPPGQGRVAYSGANVLTF. The CDR3 nucleotides read TGCGCCAGCAGCCCTCCGGGACAGGGGAGGGTAGCCTACTCTGGGGCCAACGTCCTGACTTTC.

V gene TRBV4-3 combines with J gene TRBJ1-2; 8 nucleotides line up with TRBD1. J gave up 8 bases and V 0 bases, and 11 bases lay outside the gene matches. Germline-derived CDR1 and CDR2 are LGHNA and YSLEER. CDR3 length equals 16 residues. CDR3 in DNA: TGCGCCAGCAGCCAAGAATGGACAGGGTCCGCGTACGGCTACACCTTC. It yields the protein CASSQEWTGSAYGYTF.

V and J are TRBV4-2 and TRBJ2-5; 8 positions agree with TRBD1. J was trimmed by 2 bases and V by 0 bases; bases with no gene match: 2. The CDR3 spans 15 residues. CDR1 is LGHNA, CDR2 YNFKEQ, per germline. The CDR3 DNA reads TGTGCCAGCAGCCAAGAACGGACAGGGCAAGAGACCCAGTACTTC. Residues: CASSQERTGQETQYF.

The gene calls are TRBV12-3 or TRBV12-4 and TRBJ2-1, with TRBD2 matching 9 bases. V trimming: 8 bases; J trimming: 6 bases; junction bases outside the gene matches: 8. The CDR3 extends over 14 amino acids. CDR3 sequence (DNA): TGTGCCAGCGGGGTTCTAGCGGGGATCAATGAGCAGTTCTTC. It is translated as CASGVLAGINEQFF.

The rearrangement uses TRBV12-3 or TRBV12-4 and TRBJ2-7, with TRBD2 identical over 9 bases. The trim removed 6 bases at V and 5 bases at J, leaving 5 bases unmatched. The CDR3 has 13 amino acids. The CDR3 bases are TGTGCCAGCAGCGCGGGAGGGCCCCACGAGCAGTACTTC. Amino acids: CASSAGGPHEQYF.

This clonotype was counted a few times. The chain couples TRBV29-1 to TRBJ2-3, with 9 positions matching TRBD1. The CDR3 extends over 15 amino acids. Germline trimming cut 5 bases from V and 3 bases from J; bases unmatched to any gene: 9. Germline V gene data show CDR1 as SQVTM and CDR2 as ANQGSEA. CDR3 sequence: CSVSKTGGETDTQYF. As DNA, the CDR3 is TGCAGCGTTTCTAAGACAGGGGGAGAGACAGATACGCAGTATTTT.

The chain joins TRBV11-2 to TRBJ2-1; 7 bases fit TRBD2. With 5 bases clipped from V and 2 bases from J, the junction kept 12 bases outside the gene matches. The CDR3 runs 17 residues. Germline CDR1 and CDR2: SGHAT and FQNNGV. CDR3 loop: CASSVLSSGGPYNEQFF. The CDR3 DNA reads as TGTGCCAGCAGCGTACTATCCTCGGGAGGCCCCTACAATGAGCAGTTCTTC.

This sequence joins TRBV4-2 and TRBJ2-4; a weak D match, TRBD2 (5 bases). CDR3 length: 17 residues. Germline V gene sequence: CDR1 LGHNA, CDR2 YNFKEQ. Trimming removed 6 bases at V and 0 bases at J, with 18 bases between. The CDR3 here is CASSNPQAGLAKNIQYF. CDR3 in DNA: TGTGCCAGCAGTAACCCCCAGGCGGGTCTAGCCAAAAACATTCAGTACTTC.